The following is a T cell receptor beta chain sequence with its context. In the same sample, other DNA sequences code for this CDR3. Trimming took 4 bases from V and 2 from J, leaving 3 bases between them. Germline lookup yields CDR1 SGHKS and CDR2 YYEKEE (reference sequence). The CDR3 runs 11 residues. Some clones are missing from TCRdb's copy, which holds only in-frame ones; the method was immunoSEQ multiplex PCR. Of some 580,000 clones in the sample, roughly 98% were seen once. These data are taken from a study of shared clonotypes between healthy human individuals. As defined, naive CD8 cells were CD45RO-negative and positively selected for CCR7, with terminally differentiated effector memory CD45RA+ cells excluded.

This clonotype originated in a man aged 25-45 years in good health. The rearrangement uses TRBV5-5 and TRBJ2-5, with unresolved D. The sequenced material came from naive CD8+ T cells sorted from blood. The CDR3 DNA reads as TGTGCCAGCAGCGTTCAAGAGACCCAGTACTTC. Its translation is CASSVQETQYF.